The source of this TCR beta chain is a study of T-cell reconstitution after alpha-beta-depleted transplantation in children. General study findings and limits: About two months after transplant, alpha-beta T cells reportedly came from several hundred expanded graft clones. Some patients owed their high day-60 TCRbeta diversity to surviving recipient T cells and thymic progenitors. By one year post-transplant, T-cell counts and diversity largely arose from T cells that were newly produced.

It was with unique molecular identifiers that the TCRbeta library was prepared. TCRdb reanalysed the PCR reads using MiXCR and keeps one entry per CDR3 protein. The table records 130,000 or so distinct CDR3 sequences, roughly 10% of them present only once. Remarks on this clonotype: Its antigen is currently unknown.

Germline assignment: CDR1 MDHEN and CDR2 SYDVKM. V was shortened by 3 bases and J by 0 bases, with 8 bases between the two germline ends. The CDR3 is made up of 14 amino acids. Sequenced material: PBMCs, mostly from graft donor cells, taken 180 days after TCRalphabeta/CD19-depleted stem cell transplant. The chain has TRBV28 and TRBJ1-1; D not resolved. This receptor was taken from a girl less than two years old who had a stem cell transplant for combined immunodeficiency, so the T cells may come from the graft donor. The CDR3 DNA sequence: TGTGCCAGCAGTTTGGGGAGGTTGAACACTGAAGCTTTCTTT. It specifies CASSLGRLNTEAFF. The complete variable domain, with remaining parts taken from reference TRBV28 and TRBJ1-1, reads DVKVTQSSRYLVKRTGEKVFLECVQDMDHENMFWYRQDPGLGLRLIYFSYDVKMKEKGDIPEGYSVSREKKERFSLILESASTNQTSMYLCASSLGRLNTEAFFGQGTRLTVV.